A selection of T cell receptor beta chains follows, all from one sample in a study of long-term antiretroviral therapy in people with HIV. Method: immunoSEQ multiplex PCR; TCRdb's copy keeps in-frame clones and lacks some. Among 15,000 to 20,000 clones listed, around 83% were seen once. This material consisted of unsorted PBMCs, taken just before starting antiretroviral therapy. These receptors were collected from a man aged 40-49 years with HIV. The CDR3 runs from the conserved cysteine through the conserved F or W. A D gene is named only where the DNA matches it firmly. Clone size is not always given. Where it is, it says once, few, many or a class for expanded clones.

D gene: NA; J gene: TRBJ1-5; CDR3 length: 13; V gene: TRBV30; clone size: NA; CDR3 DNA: TGTGCCTGGAGTGTAGGCGGTGATCAGCCCCAGCATTTT; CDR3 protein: CAWSVGGDQPQHF
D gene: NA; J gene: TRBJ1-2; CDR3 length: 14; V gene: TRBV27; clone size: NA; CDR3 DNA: TGTGCCAGCAGTTTATCCGCTGTGTCCTATGGCTACACCTTC; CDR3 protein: CASSLSAVSYGYTF
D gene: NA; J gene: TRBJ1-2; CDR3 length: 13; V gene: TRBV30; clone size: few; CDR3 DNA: TGTGCCTGGAGTGCCCTGACAGGCTATGGCTACACCTTC; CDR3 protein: CAWSALTGYGYTF
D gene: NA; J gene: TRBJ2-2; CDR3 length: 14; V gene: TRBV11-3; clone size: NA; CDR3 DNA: TGTGCCAGCAGCTTCTCAGGGTACACCGGGGAGCTGTTTTTT; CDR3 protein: CASSFSGYTGELFF
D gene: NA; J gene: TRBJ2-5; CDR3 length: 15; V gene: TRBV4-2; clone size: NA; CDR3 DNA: TGTGCCAGCAGCCAAGAAGGGGGACCGGACGGGACCCAGTACTTC; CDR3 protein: CASSQEGGPDGTQYF
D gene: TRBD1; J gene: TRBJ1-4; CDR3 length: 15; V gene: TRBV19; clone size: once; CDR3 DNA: TGTGCCAGTAGTCCACGACAGGGGCGGAATGAAAAACTGTTTTTT; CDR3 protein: CASSPRQGRNEKLFF
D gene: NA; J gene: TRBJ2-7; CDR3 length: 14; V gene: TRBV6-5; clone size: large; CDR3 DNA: TGTGCCAGCAGTTACGGGGCCTACTCCTACGAGCAGTACTTC; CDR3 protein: CASSYGAYSYEQYF
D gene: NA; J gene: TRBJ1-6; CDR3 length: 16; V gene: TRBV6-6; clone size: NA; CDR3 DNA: TGTGCCAGCAGTTACGGTGTCGGACCCTATAATTCACCCCTCCACTTT; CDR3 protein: CASSYGVGPYNSPLHF
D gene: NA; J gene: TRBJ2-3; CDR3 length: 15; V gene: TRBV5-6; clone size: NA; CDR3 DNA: TGTGCCAGCAGTCCGCCAGGGGTTAGCACAGATACGCAGTATTTT; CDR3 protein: CASSPPGVSTDTQYF
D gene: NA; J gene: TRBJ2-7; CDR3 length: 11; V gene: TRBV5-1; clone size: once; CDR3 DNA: TGCGCCAGCAGCTTCCGGGACGAGCAGTACTTC; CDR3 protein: CASSFRDEQYF
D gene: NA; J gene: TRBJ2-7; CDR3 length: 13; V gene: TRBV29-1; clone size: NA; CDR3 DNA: TGCAGCGTTGAAGGTCAGGGCCGTTACGAGCAGTACTTC; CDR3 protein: CSVEGQGRYEQYF
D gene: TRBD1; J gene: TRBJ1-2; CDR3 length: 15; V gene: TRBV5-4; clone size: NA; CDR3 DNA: TGTGCCAGCAGCCCGGGACAGGGGGTAAACTATGGCTACACCTTC; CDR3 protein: CASSPGQGVNYGYTF
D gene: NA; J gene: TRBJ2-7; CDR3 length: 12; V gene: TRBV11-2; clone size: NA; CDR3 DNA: TGTGCCAGCAGCTTCAGTCTTCCCGAGCAGTACTTC; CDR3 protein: CASSFSLPEQYF
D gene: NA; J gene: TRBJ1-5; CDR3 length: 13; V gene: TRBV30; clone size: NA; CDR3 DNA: TGTGCCTGGCAGGCAGTTAGCAATCAGCCCCAGCATTTT; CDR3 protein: CAWQAVSNQPQHF
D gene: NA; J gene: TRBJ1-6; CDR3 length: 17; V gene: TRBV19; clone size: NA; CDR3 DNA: TGTGCCAGTAGTATAGGAGGGTACGGCTCCTATAATTCACCCCTCCACTTT; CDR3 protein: CASSIGGYGSYNSPLHF
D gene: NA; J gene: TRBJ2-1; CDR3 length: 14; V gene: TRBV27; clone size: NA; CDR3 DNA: TGTGCCAGCAGATTGGGCAGCTCCTACAATGAGCAGTTCTTC; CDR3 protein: CASRLGSSYNEQFF
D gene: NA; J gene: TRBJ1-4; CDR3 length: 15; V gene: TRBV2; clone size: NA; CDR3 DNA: TGTGCCAGCAGTGAAGCTTGGTCAGGAGGTGAAAAACTGTTTTTT; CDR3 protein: CASSEAWSGGEKLFF
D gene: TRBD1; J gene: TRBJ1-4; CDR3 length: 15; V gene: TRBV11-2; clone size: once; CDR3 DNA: TGTGCCAGCAGCCTAAACAGGGGAGGTAATGAAAAACTGTTTTTT; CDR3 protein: CASSLNRGGNEKLFF
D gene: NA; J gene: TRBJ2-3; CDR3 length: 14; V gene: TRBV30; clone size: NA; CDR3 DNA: TGTGCCTGGAGTGGGGGGGACCCCGAAGATACGCAGTATTTT; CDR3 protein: CAWSGGDPEDTQYF
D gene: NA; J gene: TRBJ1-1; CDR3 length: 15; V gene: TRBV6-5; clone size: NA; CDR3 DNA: TGTGCCAGCGGGCGGGGAAGGGAGCAGAACACTGAAGCTTTCTTT; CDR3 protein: CASGRGREQNTEAFF
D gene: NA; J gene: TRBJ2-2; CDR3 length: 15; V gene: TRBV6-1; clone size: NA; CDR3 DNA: TGTGCCAGCAGTGAAGCTAGCGGGAACACCGGGGAGCTGTTTTTT; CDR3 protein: CASSEASGNTGELFF
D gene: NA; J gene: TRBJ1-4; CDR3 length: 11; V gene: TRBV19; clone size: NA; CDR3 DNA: TGTGCCAGTAGTATAGGAGAAAAACTGTTTTTT; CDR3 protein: CASSIGEKLFF
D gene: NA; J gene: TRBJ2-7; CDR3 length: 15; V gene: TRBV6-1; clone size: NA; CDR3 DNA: TGTGCCAGCAGTGAATGGGGAACGGAAGAATACGAGCAGTACTTC; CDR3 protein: CASSEWGTEEYEQYF
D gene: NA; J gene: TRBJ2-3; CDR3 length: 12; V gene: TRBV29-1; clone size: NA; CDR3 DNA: TGCAGCGGACACCTCGCGGCAGATACGCAGTATTTT; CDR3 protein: CSGHLAADTQYF
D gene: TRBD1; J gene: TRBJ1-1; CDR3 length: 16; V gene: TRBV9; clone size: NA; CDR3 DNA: TGTGCCAGCAGCGCGACCTGGGACAGCTTGAACACTGAAGCTTTCTTT; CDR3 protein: CASSATWDSLNTEAFF
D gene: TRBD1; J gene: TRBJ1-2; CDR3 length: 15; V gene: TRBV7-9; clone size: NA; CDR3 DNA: TGTGCCAGCAGCTCGGACAGGGCGGGTTTCTATGGCTACACCTTC; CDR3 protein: CASSSDRAGFYGYTF
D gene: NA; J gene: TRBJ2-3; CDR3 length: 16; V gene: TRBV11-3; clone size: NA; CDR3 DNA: TGTGCCAGCAGCTTAGAACAGGGATTTGGGACAGATACGCAGTATTTT; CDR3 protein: CASSLEQGFGTDTQYF
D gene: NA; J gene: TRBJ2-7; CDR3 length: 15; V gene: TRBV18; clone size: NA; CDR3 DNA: TGTGCCAGCTCACCACAGGGGGCAGGGGGGTACGAGCAGTACTTC; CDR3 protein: CASSPQGAGGYEQYF
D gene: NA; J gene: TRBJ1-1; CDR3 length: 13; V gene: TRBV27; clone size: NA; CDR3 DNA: TGTGCCAGCAGACAAAGGGAAAACACTGAAGCTTTCTTT; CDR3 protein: CASRQRENTEAFF
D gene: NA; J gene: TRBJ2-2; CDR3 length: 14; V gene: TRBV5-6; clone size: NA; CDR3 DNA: TGTGCCAGCAGCCTCCAGGCCCACACCGGGGAGCTGTTTTTT; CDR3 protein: CASSLQAHTGELFF
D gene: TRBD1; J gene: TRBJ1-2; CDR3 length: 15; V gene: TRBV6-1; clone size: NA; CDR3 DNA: TGTGCCAGCAGTGGCCTCTACGACAGGGGCTATGGCTACACCTTC; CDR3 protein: CASSGLYDRGYGYTF
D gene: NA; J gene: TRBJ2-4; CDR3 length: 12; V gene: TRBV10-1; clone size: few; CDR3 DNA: TGCGCCAGCAGTCAAGGGGCAGGGATTCAGTACTTC; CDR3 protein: CASSQGAGIQYF
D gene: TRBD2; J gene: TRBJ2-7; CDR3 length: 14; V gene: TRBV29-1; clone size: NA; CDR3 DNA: TGCAGCGTGGGGACTAGCGGGGCACTGGACGAGCAGTACTTC; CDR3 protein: CSVGTSGALDEQYF
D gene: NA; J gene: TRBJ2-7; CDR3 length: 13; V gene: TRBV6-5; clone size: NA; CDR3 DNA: TGTGCCAGCAGTTACGTCCTCGGCAGCGAGCAGTACTTC; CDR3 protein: CASSYVLGSEQYF
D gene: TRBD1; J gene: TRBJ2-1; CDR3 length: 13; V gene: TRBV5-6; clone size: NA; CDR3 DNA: TGTGCCAGCGAGACAGGGGGCAAGGTTGAGCAGTTCTTC; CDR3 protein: CASETGGKVEQFF
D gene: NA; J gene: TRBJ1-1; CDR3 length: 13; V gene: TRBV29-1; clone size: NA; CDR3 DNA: TGCAGCGTTGCAAAACAGCTGAACACTGAAGCTTTCTTT; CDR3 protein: CSVAKQLNTEAFF
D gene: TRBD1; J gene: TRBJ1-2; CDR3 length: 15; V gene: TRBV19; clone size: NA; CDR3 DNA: TGTGCCAGTAACAAGCGACAGGGACCGAACTATGGCTACACCTTC; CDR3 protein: CASNKRQGPNYGYTF
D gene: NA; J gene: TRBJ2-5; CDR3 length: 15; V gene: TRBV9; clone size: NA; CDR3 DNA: TGTGCCAGCAGCGAACAAGGGGCAGTGAGTGAGACCCAGTACTTC; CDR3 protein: CASSEQGAVSETQYF
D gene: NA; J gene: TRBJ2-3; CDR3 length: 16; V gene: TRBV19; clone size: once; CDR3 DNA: TGTGCCAGTAGTATAGGAGGTCGTCTAGCCACAGATACGCAGTATTTT; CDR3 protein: CASSIGGRLATDTQYF
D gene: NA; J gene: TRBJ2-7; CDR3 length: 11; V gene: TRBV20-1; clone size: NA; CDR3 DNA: TGCAGTGTTAGCAGGGGCTACGAGCAGTACTTC; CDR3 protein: CSVSRGYEQYF
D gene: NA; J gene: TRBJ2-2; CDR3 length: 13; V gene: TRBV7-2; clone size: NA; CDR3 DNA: TGTGCCAGCAGCTTAACGTACACCGGGGAGCTGTTTTTT; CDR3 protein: CASSLTYTGELFF
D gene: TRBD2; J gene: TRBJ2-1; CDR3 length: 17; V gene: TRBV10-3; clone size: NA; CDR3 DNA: TGTGCCATCAGTGAGTCAGTGACTAGCGGCTCCTACAATGAGCAGTTCTTC; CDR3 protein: CAISESVTSGSYNEQFF
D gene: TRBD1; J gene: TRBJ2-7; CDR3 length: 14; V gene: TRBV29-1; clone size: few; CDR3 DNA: TGCAGCGTTGAAATCGGGGACAGGGGGTACGAGCAGTACTTC; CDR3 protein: CSVEIGDRGYEQYF
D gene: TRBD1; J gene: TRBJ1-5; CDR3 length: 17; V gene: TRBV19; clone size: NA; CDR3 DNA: TGTGCCAGTGATCTGGGACAGGGGGATTGGAGCAATCAGCCCCAGCATTTT; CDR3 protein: CASDLGQGDWSNQPQHF
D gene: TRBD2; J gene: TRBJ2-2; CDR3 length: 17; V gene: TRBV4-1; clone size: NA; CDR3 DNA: TGCGCCAGCAGCCAAGCCGGACTAGCGGGATACACCGGGGAGCTGTTTTTT; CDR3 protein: CASSQAGLAGYTGELFF
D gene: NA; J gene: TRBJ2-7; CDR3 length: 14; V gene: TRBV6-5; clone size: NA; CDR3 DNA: TGTGCCAGCAGTCCCCAGAGGGTGTCCTACGAGCAGTACTTC; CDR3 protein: CASSPQRVSYEQYF
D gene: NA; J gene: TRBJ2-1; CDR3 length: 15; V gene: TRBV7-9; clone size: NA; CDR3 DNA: TGTGCCAGCAGCTTAGGGGAAGTACGGGGAGATGAGCAGTTCTTC; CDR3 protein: CASSLGEVRGDEQFF
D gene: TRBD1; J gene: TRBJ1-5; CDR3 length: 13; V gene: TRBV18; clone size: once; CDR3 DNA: TGTGCCAGCTCATCGACAGGGGAACAGCCCCAGCATTTT; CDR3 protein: CASSSTGEQPQHF
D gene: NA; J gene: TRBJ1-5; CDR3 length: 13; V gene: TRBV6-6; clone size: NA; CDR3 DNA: TGTGCCAGCAGTGGGGGTAGGAATCAGCCCCAGCATTTT; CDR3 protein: CASSGGRNQPQHF
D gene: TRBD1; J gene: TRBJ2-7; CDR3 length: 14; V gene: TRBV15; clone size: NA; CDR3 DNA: TGTGCCACCAGCACGGACAGGGGGTCCTACGAGCAGTACTTC; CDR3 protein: CATSTDRGSYEQYF
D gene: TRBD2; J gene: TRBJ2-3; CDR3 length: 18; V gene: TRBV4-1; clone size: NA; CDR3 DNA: TGCGCCAGCAGCCAAGCCCCCCCCGCGGGGGGGCAGTTAGATACGCAGTATTTT; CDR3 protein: CASSQAPPAGGQLDTQYF
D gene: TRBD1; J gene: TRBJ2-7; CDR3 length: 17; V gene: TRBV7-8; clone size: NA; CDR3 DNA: TGTGCCAGCAGCTTATTAGGACAGGGAAATTTGGCCTACGAGCAGTACTTC; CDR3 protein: CASSLLGQGNLAYEQYF
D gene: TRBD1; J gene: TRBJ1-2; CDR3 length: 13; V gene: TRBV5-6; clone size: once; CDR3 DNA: TGTGCCAGCAGCTTAACAGGGGGCGCCGGCTACACCTTC; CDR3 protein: CASSLTGGAGYTF
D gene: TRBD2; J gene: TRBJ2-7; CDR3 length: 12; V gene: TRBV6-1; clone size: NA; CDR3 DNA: TGTGCCGTCCGGGACTACAACTACGAGCAGTACTTC; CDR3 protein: CAVRDYNYEQYF